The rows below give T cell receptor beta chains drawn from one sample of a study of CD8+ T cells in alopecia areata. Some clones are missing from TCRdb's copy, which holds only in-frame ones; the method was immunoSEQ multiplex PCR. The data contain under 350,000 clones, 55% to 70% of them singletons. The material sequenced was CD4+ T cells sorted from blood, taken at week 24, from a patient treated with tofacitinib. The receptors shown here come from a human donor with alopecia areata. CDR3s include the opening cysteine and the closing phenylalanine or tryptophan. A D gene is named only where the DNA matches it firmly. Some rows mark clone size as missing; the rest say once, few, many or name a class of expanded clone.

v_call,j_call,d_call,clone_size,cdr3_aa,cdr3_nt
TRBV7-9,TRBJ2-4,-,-,CASSFGTASWAKNIQYF,TGTGCCAGCAGCTTTGGTACAGCGTCGTGGGCCAAAAACATTCAGTACTTC
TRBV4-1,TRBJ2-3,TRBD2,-,CASSRGLASKFSVTDTQYF,TGCGCCAGCAGCCGGGGACTAGCTTCGAAGTTCTCGGTCACAGATACGCAGTATTTT
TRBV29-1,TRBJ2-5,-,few,CSVVTGQETQYF,TGCAGCGTTGTGACAGGACAAGAGACCCAGTACTTC
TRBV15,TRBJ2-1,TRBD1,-,CATSRDQGDSYNEQFF,TGTGCCACCAGCAGAGATCAGGGGGACAGTTACAATGAGCAGTTCTTC
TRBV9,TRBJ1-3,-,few,CASSADPWGSGNTIYF,TGTGCCAGCAGCGCCGACCCCTGGGGCTCTGGAAACACCATATATTTT
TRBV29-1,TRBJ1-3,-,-,CSVGDGYSGNTIYF,TGCAGCGTCGGGGACGGATACTCTGGAAACACCATATATTTT
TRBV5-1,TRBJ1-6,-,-,CASSKPFQRGALNSPLHF,TGCGCCAGCAGCAAACCTTTCCAGCGGGGGGCCCTTAATTCACCCCTCCACTTT
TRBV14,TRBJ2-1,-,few,CASSLENEQFF,TGTGCCAGCAGCCTTGAAAATGAGCAGTTCTTC
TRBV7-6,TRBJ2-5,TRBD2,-,CASSFPYRLAGEQETQYF,TGTGCCAGCAGCTTTCCTTACAGACTAGCGGGGGAACAAGAGACCCAGTACTTC
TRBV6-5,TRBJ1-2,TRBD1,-,CASSYRDRSYGYTF,TGTGCCAGCAGTTATAGGGACAGGTCCTATGGCTACACCTTC
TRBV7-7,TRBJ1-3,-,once,CASSLDPNPGNTIYF,TGTGCTAGCAGCTTAGATCCCAACCCCGGAAACACCATATATTTT
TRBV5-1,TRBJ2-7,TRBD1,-,CASSLGTGGHRSVEQYF,TGCGCCAGCAGCCTAGGGACAGGAGGTCACCGATCCGTCGAGCAGTACTTC
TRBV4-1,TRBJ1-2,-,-,CASSQVRRAVENGYTF,TGCGCCAGCAGCCAAGTCCGCAGGGCGGTGGAAAATGGCTACACCTTC
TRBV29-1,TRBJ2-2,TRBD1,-,CSVGDRANTGELFF,TGCAGCGTAGGGGACAGGGCGAACACCGGGGAGCTGTTTTTT
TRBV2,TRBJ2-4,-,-,CASSEGGGYIQYF,TGTGCCAGCAGTGAAGGAGGGGGGTACATTCAGTACTTC
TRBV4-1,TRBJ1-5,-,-,CASRPYWGNSNQPQHF,TGCGCCAGCAGACCGTACTGGGGGAATAGCAATCAGCCCCAGCATTTT
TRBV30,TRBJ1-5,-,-,CAWSHRADQPQHF,TGTGCCTGGAGTCACAGGGCAGATCAGCCCCAGCATTTT
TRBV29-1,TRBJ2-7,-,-,CSVVRTNEQYF,TGCAGCGTTGTTAGGACTAACGAGCAGTACTTC
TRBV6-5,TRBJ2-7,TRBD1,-,CASSYHQGQPAYF,TGTGCCAGCAGTTACCACCAGGGACAGCCCGCGTACTTC
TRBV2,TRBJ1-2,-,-,CASTGQGDGGGYTF,TGTGCCAGCACCGGTCAAGGGGACGGGGGTGGCTACACCTTC
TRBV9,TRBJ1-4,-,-,CASSVAGVGEKLFF,TGTGCCAGCAGCGTAGCCGGAGTTGGAGAAAAACTGTTTTTT
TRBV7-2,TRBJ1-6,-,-,CASSLAQGNNSPLHF,TGTGCCAGCAGCTTAGCCCAGGGAAATAATTCACCCCTCCACTTT
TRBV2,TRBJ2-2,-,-,CASSDEVTGELFF,TGTGCCAGCAGTGATGAGGTTACCGGGGAGCTGTTTTTT